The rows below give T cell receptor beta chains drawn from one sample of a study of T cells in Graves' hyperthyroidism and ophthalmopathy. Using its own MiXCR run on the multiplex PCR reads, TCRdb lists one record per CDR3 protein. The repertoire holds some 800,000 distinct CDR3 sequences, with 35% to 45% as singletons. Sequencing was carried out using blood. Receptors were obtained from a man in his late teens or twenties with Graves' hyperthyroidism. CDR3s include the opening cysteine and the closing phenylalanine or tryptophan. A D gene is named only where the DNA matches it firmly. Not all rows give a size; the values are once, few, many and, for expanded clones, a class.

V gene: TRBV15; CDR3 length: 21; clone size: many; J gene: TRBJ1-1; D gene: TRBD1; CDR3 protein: CATSSPWTGFVTGALNTEAFF; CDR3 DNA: TGTGCCACCAGCAGCCCCTGGACAGGATTCGTAACTGGGGCATTGAACACTGAAGCTTTCTTT
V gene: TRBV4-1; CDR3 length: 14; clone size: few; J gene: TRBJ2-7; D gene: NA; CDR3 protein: CASSQPGQLYEQYF; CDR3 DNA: TGTGCCAGCAGCCAACCTGGACAACTCTACGAGCAGTACTTC
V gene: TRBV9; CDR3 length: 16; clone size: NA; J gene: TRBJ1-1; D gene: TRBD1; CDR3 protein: CASSWETGVSETEAFF; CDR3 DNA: TGTGCCAGCAGTTGGGAGACAGGGGTATCGGAAACTGAAGCTTTCTTT
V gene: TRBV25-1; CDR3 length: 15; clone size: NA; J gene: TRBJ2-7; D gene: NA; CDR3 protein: CASSFHAGASYEQYF; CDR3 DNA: TGTGCCAGCAGTTTCCATGCCGGGGCCTCCTACGAGCAGTACTTC
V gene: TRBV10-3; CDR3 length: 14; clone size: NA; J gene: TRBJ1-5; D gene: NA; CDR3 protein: CAISEWQTNQPQHF; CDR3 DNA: TGTGCCATCAGTGAGTGGCAGACTAATCAGCCCCAGCATTTT
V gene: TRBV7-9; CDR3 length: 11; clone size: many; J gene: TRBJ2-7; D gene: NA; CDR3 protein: CASSSTVEQYF; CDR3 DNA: TGTGCCAGCAGCTCTACGGTCGAGCAGTACTTC
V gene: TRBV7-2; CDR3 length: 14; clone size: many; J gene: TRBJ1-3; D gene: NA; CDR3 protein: CASSLRDGGNTIYF; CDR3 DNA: TGTGCCAGCAGCTTAAGGGACGGAGGAAACACCATATATTTT
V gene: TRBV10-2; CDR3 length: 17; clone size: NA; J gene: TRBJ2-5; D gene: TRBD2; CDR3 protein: CASSLGRAGLGVETQYF; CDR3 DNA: TGTGCCAGCAGCCTCGGGAGAGCCGGACTAGGGGTAGAGACCCAGTACTTC
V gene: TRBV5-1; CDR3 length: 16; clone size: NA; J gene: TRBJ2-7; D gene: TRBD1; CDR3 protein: CASSWRAGTGGYEQYF; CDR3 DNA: TGCGCCAGCAGCTGGAGGGCCGGGACAGGGGGCTACGAGCAGTACTTC
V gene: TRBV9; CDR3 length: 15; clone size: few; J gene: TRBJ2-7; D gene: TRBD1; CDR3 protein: CASSVGSGGPYEQYF; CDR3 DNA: TGTGCCAGCAGCGTAGGGTCAGGGGGCCCCTACGAGCAGTACTTC
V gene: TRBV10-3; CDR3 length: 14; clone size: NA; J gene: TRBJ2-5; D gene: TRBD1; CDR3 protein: CASSARQGWETQYF; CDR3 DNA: TGTGCCAGCAGTGCCCGACAGGGATGGGAGACCCAGTACTTC
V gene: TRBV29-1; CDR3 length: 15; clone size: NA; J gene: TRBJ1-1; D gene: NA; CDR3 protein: CSVDTGGALDTEAFF; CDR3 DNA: TGCAGCGTTGACACCGGGGGGGCCCTGGACACTGAAGCTTTCTTT
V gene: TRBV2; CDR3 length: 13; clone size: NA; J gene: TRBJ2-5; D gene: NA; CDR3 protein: CASKTSYQETQYF; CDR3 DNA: TGTGCCAGCAAAACTAGCTACCAAGAGACCCAGTACTTC
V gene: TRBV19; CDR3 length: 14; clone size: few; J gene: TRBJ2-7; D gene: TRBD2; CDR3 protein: CASSIAAGVYEQYF; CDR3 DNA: TGTGCCAGTAGTATAGCGGCGGGAGTGTACGAGCAGTACTTC
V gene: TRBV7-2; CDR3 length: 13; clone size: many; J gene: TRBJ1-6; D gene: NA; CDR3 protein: CASSFQLNSPLHF; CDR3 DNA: TGTGCCAGCAGCTTCCAGCTTAATTCACCCCTCCACTTT
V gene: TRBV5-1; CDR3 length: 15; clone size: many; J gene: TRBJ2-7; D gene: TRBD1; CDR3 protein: CASSFGTGRSYEQYF; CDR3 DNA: TGCGCCAGCAGCTTTGGGACAGGGCGGTCCTACGAGCAGTACTTC